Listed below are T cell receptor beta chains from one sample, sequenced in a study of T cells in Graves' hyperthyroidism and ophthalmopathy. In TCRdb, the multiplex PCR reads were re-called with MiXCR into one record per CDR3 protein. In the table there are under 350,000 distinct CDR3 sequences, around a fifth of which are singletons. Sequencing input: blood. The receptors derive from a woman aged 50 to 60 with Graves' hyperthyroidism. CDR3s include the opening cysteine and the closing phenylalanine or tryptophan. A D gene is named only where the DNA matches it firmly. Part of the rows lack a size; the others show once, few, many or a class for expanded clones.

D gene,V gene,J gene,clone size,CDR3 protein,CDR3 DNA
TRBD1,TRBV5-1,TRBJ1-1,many,CASSLQGANSQAFF,TGCGCCAGCAGCCTACAGGGGGCGAATAGTCAAGCTTTCTTT
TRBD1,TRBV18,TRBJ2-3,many,CASSKGTGYTDTQYF,TGTGCCAGCTCAAAGGGGACAGGGTACACAGATACGCAGTATTTT
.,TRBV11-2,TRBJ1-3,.,CASSPGQTSGNTIYF,TGTGCCAGCAGCCCCGGACAGACGTCAGGAAACACCATATATTTT
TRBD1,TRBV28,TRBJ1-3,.,CASSPAGGRSGNTIYF,TGTGCCAGCAGCCCAGCAGGGGGCCGGTCTGGAAACACCATATATTTT
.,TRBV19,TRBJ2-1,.,CASSIITGTYNEQFF,TGTGCCAGTAGTATAATCACAGGGACCTACAATGAGCAGTTCTTC
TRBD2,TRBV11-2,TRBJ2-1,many,CASSPQTSGQRSNEQFF,TGTGCCAGCAGCCCCCAGACTAGCGGACAACGGAGCAATGAGCAGTTCTTC
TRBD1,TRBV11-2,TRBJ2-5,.,CASSLATGGRETQYF,TGTGCCAGCAGCTTAGCTACAGGGGGCCGGGAGACCCAGTACTTC
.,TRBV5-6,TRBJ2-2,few,CASSLQGKTFTGELFF,TGTGCCAGCAGCCTGCAGGGAAAGACTTTCACCGGGGAGCTGTTTTTT
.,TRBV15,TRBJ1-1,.,CATNGGAGADTEAFF,TGTGCCACCAACGGGGGGGCAGGGGCGGACACTGAAGCTTTCTTT
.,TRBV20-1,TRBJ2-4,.,CSAREGLAKNIQYF,TGCAGTGCTAGAGAGGGGCTAGCCAAAAACATTCAGTACTTC
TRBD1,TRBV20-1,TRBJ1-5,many,CSARKTGVSNQPQHF,TGCAGTGCTAGAAAGACAGGGGTTAGCAATCAGCCCCAGCATTTT
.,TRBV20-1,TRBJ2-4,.,CSAPNWVDRSDIQYF,TGCAGTGCCCCAAACTGGGTAGATCGGTCGGACATTCAGTACTTC
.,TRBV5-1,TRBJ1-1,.,CASSQGGPRAFF,TGCGCCAGCAGCCAAGGAGGTCCGCGCGCTTTCTTT
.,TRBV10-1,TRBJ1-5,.,CASSDRGINQPQHF,TGCGCCAGCAGTGATCGGGGTATTAATCAGCCCCAGCATTTT
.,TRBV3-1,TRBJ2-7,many,CASSQDGVLDYEQYF,TGTGCCAGCAGCCAAGACGGGGTTTTGGACTACGAGCAGTACTTC
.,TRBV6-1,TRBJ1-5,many,CASGQGVRPQHF,TGTGCCAGCGGACAAGGGGTTCGGCCCCAGCATTTT
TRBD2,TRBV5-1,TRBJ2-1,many,CASSLEAGVNNEQFF,TGCGCCAGCAGCTTGGAAGCGGGGGTGAACAATGAGCAGTTCTTC
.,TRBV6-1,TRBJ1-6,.,CASRPRGLNSPLHF,TGTGCCAGCAGACCTCGGGGACTTAATTCACCCCTCCACTTT
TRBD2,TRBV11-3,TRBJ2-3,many,CASSLPGTSGRGPDTQYF,TGTGCCAGCAGTTTACCCGGGACTAGCGGGAGAGGACCAGATACGCAGTATTTT
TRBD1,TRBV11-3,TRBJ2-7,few,CASSLELGTATYEQYF,TGTGCCAGCAGCTTAGAGCTCGGGACAGCTACCTACGAGCAGTACTTC
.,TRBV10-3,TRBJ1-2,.,CAISESGGLYGYTF,TGTGCCATCAGTGAGTCGGGGGGCTTGTATGGCTACACCTTC
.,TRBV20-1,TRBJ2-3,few,CSARDLTADTQYF,TGCAGTGCTAGAGATCTAACCGCAGATACGCAGTATTTT
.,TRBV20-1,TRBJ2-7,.,CSATPLGPLYEQYF,TGCAGTGCAACCCCGTTGGGACCCCTCTACGAGCAGTACTTC
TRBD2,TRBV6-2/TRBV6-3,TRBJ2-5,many,CASSYRGASGAQETQYF,TGTGCCAGCAGTTACCGCGGGGCTAGCGGAGCCCAAGAGACCCAGTACTTC
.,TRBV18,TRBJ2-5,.,CASSPREETQYF,TGTGCCAGCTCACCAAGGGAAGAGACCCAGTACTTC
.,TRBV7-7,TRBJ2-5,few,CASSLEPGSEETQYF,TGTGCTAGCAGCTTAGAACCAGGGAGTGAGGAGACCCAGTACTTC
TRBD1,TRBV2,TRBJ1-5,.,CASSEQGANQPQHF,TGTGCCAGCAGTGAACAGGGGGCGAATCAGCCCCAGCATTTT
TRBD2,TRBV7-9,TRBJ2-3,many,CASSSGLAGSTDTQYF,TGTGCCAGCAGCTCGGGACTAGCGGGGTCCACAGATACGCAGTATTTT
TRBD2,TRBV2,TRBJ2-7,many,CASSEEAGVGEQYF,TGTGCCAGCAGTGAAGAGGCGGGAGTTGGCGAGCAGTACTTC
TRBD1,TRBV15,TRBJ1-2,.,CATSSTGEAIGYGYTF,TGTGCCACCAGCAGTACAGGGGAGGCAATAGGCTATGGCTACACCTTC
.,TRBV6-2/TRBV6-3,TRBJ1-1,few,CASSYVQPVNTEAFF,TGTGCCAGCAGTTACGTCCAACCGGTAAACACTGAAGCTTTCTTT
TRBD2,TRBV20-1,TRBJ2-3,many,CSAGGSDADTQYF,TGCAGTGCTGGCGGGAGTGACGCAGATACGCAGTATTTT
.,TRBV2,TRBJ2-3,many,CASTGPRPDTQYF,TGTGCCAGCACTGGGCCCAGACCGGATACGCAGTATTTT
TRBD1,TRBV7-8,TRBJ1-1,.,CASSLADRGQAFF,TGTGCCAGCAGCTTAGCCGACAGGGGCCAAGCTTTCTTT
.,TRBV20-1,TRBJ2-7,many,CSAGQGSSYEQYF,TGCAGTGCTGGTCAGGGGAGCTCCTACGAGCAGTACTTC
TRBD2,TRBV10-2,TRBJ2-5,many,CASSEGLAGETQYF,TGCGCCAGCAGTGAGGGACTAGCGGGAGAGACCCAGTACTTC
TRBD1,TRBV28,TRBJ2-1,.,CASSLDRAGIDEQFF,TGTGCCAGCAGTTTAGACAGGGCAGGGATCGATGAGCAGTTCTTC
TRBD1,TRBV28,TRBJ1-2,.,CASSTQGAAYGYTF,TGTGCCAGCAGCACACAGGGGGCGGCCTATGGCTACACCTTC
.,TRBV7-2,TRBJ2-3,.,CASSWGTAGSTDTQYF,TGTGCCAGCAGCTGGGGGACCGCCGGTTCCACAGATACGCAGTATTTT
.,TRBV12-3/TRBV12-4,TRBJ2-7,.,CASSLGGSNYEQYF,TGTGCCAGCAGTTTAGGGGGATCCAACTACGAGCAGTACTTC
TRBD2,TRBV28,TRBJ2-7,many,CASSSSTEPGLAVYEQYF,TGTGCCAGCAGTTCTAGTACTGAACCGGGACTAGCGGTCTACGAGCAGTACTTC
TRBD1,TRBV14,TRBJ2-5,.,CASSQPDRGWVGTQYF,TGTGCCAGCAGCCAACCCGACAGGGGATGGGTGGGGACCCAGTACTTC
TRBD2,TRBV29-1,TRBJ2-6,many,CSVEDRLAGGPSGANVLTF,TGCAGCGTTGAAGATAGACTAGCGGGAGGTCCTAGTGGGGCCAACGTCCTGACTTTC
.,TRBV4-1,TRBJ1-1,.,CASSPARSFSSEAFF,TGCGCCAGCAGCCCAGCTCGGAGTTTTTCGTCTGAAGCTTTCTTT
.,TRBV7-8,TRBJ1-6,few,CASSLGPSGGSYNSPLHF,TGTGCCAGCAGTTTAGGACCATCCGGGGGCTCCTATAATTCACCCCTCCACTTT
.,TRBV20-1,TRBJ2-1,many,CSATVRFNNEQFF,TGCAGTGCGACAGTCCGTTTTAACAATGAGCAGTTCTTC